Detailed here is one T cell receptor (beta chain). The antigen remains undetermined. The investigators amplified TCR beta CDR3 regions from RNA transcripts. The TCR CDR3 was amplified in a first-round RT-PCR using the HTBI primer set. TCRdb processed the multiplex PCR reads anew with MiXCR; each CDR3 protein has one entry. The repertoire holds approximately 640,000 distinct CDR3 sequences, with just under 45% as singletons. The sample comes from a study of T cells in Graves' hyperthyroidism and ophthalmopathy. This CDR3 has 11 amino acids. From germline, CDR1 is SNHLY and CDR2 FYNNEI. V was clipped by 9 bases and J by 0 bases, with 3 bases between them. Clinical symptoms, serum thyroxine, TRAb, thyroid ultrasound and orbital computed tomography established diagnosis. Study observations and caveats: With a median lead of roughly 6.8 months before onset, the model predicted ophthalmopathy. Most expanded thyroid clonotypes above 0.001 also appeared in blood. Ophthalmopathy could be told apart from stable hyperthyroidism with a 13 V-J model.

The rearrangement joins TRBV2 to TRBJ1-5; D not resolved. The source of this sequence is an adult man with Graves' disease, either hyperthyroidism or ophthalmopathy (not recorded which). The sequencing input was peripheral blood or thyroid tissue (not recorded which). The CDR3 loop reads CARDSNQPQHF. CDR3 coding DNA: TGTGCCAGAGATAGCAATCAGCCCCAGCATTTT.